This TCR beta chain was sequenced during a study of blood T cell repertoires in COVID-19. Sequencing used immunoSEQ multiplex PCR; TCRdb keeps in-frame clones, though not all of them. The data show 100,000 to 150,000 clones, with approximately 87% seen just once and just under 30% held by the top ten. The V gene end was trimmed by 1 base and the J gene end by 2 bases; junction bases not matched to a gene: 5. CDR1 is SGHAT and CDR2 is FQNNGV in the germline V gene. The CDR3 is 15 amino acids. Sequenced: peripheral blood. This chain links TRBV11-2 with TRBJ2-7; 7 bases line up with TRBD2. The TCR sequence derives from a woman aged 70-85 years with acute or convalescent COVID-19. In DNA, the CDR3 is TGTGCCAGCAGCTTAGGCCCTAGCGGCCCCTACGAGCAGTACTTC. This sequence encodes CASSLGPSGPYEQYF.